A selection of T cell receptor beta chains follows, all from one sample in a study of T cell responses to AZD1222 COVID-19 vaccine. Method: immunoSEQ multiplex PCR; TCRdb's copy keeps in-frame clones and lacks some. The sample yields 65,000 or so clones, less than 90% seen once. Specimen: peripheral blood, collected on day 0 of AZD1222 vaccination. All receptors derive from an adult in good health. Both conserved end residues are part of each CDR3. A D gene is named only where the DNA matches it firmly. Clone size is shown for a subset of rows, as once, few, many or a class of expanded clone.

.	.	TRBV7-2	TRBJ2-3	CASSQNSGPKVADTQYF	TGTGCCAGCAGCCAAAACAGCGGGCCCAAAGTCGCAGATACGCAGTATTTT
.	TRBD1	TRBV2	TRBJ1-5	CAGGQGRGNQPQHF	TGTGCCGGAGGACAGGGTCGGGGTAATCAGCCCCAGCATTTT
.	TRBD1	TRBV6-1	TRBJ2-6	CASSETGVSGANVLTF	TGTGCCAGCAGCGAAACAGGGGTTTCTGGGGCCAACGTCCTGACTTTC
.	.	TRBV24-1	TRBJ1-5	CATSEGGRTNQPQHF	TGTGCCACCAGTGAAGGCGGGCGGACCAATCAGCCCCAGCATTTT
.	TRBD1	TRBV9	TRBJ2-1	CASSVLSGQYNEQFF	TGTGCCAGCAGCGTGCTTTCGGGACAGTACAATGAGCAGTTCTTC
.	TRBD1	TRBV5-1	TRBJ1-4	CASSLGLQGGEKLFF	TGCGCCAGCAGCTTGGGATTACAGGGGGGTGAAAAACTGTTTTTT
.	TRBD1	TRBV7-9	TRBJ1-2	CASSLVGQGDPVTGYTF	TGTGCCAGCAGCTTAGTGGGACAGGGGGATCCAGTCACTGGCTACACCTTC
.	.	TRBV19	TRBJ1-6	CASSTRGSYNSPLHF	TGTGCCAGTAGTACAAGGGGATCCTATAATTCACCCCTCCACTTT
.	.	TRBV7-9	TRBJ1-5	CASSLDVSGGNQPQHF	TGTGCCAGCAGCTTAGACGTCTCAGGAGGAAATCAGCCCCAGCATTTT
.	.	TRBV9	TRBJ2-6	CASSAQGRSGANVLTF	TGTGCCAGCAGCGCCCAGGGGAGATCTGGGGCCAACGTCCTGACTTTC
.	TRBD1	TRBV6-2/TRBV6-3	TRBJ2-7	CASSHDPGTGSNEQYF	TGTGCCAGCAGTCACGATCCCGGGACAGGTTCCAACGAGCAGTACTTC
once	TRBD1	TRBV3-1/TRBV3-2	TRBJ2-5	CASSPRGSQGEETQYF	TGTGCCAGCAGCCCAAGAGGGAGCCAGGGGGAAGAGACCCAGTACTTC
.	.	TRBV9	TRBJ1-4	CASGRPPNEKLFF	TGTGCCAGCGGAAGGCCCCCAAATGAAAAACTGTTTTTT
once	.	TRBV6-5	TRBJ2-1	CASRFPGRQNEQFF	TGTGCCAGCAGATTCCCTGGGAGGCAAAATGAGCAGTTCTTC
.	TRBD1	TRBV9	TRBJ1-1	CASSEPGQVNTEAFF	TGTGCCAGCAGCGAACCAGGACAGGTTAACACTGAAGCTTTCTTT
once	.	TRBV25-1	TRBJ2-1	CASSVRDDLQFF	TGTGCCAGCAGTGTCCGGGACGACCTACAGTTCTTC
once	.	TRBV3-1/TRBV3-2	TRBJ2-6	CASTQGQPGANVLTF	TGTGCCAGCACCCAGGGCCAGCCTGGGGCCAACGTCCTGACTTTC
.	.	TRBV14	TRBJ2-1	CASSPLSGGASYNEQFF	TGTGCCAGCAGCCCGCTGTCAGGGGGGGCATCCTACAATGAGCAGTTCTTC
.	.	TRBV5-6	TRBJ1-3	CASRTYSGNTIYF	TGTGCCAGCCGGACTTACTCTGGAAACACCATATATTTT
.	.	TRBV5-1	TRBJ2-4	CASSFSTGGDIQYF	TGCGCCAGCAGCTTTTCGACGGGCGGGGACATTCAGTACTTC
few	.	TRBV2	TRBJ2-2	CASRGGRNTGELFF	TGTGCCAGCAGGGGGGGTAGAAACACCGGGGAGCTGTTTTTT
.	TRBD1	TRBV15	TRBJ2-7	CATSMRQGPYEQYF	TGTGCCACCAGCATGCGACAGGGGCCCTACGAGCAGTACTTC
.	.	TRBV6-5	TRBJ1-2	CASGTDEVPNYGYTF	TGTGCCAGCGGGACGGATGAAGTCCCTAACTATGGCTACACCTTC
.	TRBD1	TRBV28	TRBJ2-7	CASNPPGQGSYEQYF	TGTGCCAGCAATCCACCGGGACAGGGCTCCTACGAGCAGTACTTC
.	TRBD1	TRBV4-2	TRBJ2-7	CASSQAREKTLRTGICEQYF	TGTGCCAGCAGCCAGGCTCGGGAAAAGACGCTTCGGACAGGGATTTGTGAGCAGTACTTC
.	.	TRBV6-1	TRBJ2-1	CASSELVGPLFF	TGTGCCAGCAGTGAATTGGTTGGTCCTTTATTCTTC
.	TRBD1	TRBV4-1	TRBJ1-3	CASGQERNTIYF	TGCGCCAGCGGACAGGAAAGAAACACCATATATTTT
.	TRBD2	TRBV24-1	TRBJ2-3	CATSGQGGWSDTQYF	TGTGCCACCAGTGGCCAGGGAGGGTGGTCAGATACGCAGTATTTT
.	.	TRBV7-9	TRBJ2-7	CASSQLQGPAYEQYF	TGTGCCAGCAGCCAGCTACAGGGTCCCGCCTACGAGCAGTACTTC
.	TRBD1	TRBV7-3	TRBJ1-2	CASSPGQNYGYTF	TGTGCCAGCAGCCCGGGACAGAACTATGGCTACACCTTC
.	TRBD1	TRBV19	TRBJ1-5	CASTHRGGNQPQHF	TGTGCCAGTACCCACAGGGGTGGCAATCAGCCCCAGCATTTT
.	TRBD1	TRBV7-8	TRBJ1-4	CASSLETGWDEKLFF	TGTGCCAGCAGCTTAGAGACAGGGTGGGATGAAAAACTGTTTTTT
.	.	TRBV5-1	TRBJ1-2	CASSLADGGVANGYTF	TGCGCCAGCAGCTTGGCTGACGGAGGAGTCGCGAATGGCTACACCTTC
.	.	TRBV28	TRBJ1-3	CASRWKHHIF	TGTGCCAGCCGGTGGAAACACCATATATTT
.	.	TRBV5-5	TRBJ1-2	CASSLDGMGFTF	TGTGCCAGCAGCTTGGACGGGATGGGGTTCACCTTC